Sequencing of this T cell receptor beta chain was carried out in a study of cytomegalovirus exposure and HLA in healthy donors. On the study more broadly: As released early, the data held 70 million to 95 million unique TCRs from HLA-typed donors.

General observations from the study: Later, an analysis showed that TCR beta chains associated with HLA were more clonally expanded than others that were equally common. According to the study, 160 or so TCR beta chains were cytomegalovirus-associated.

Comment on this clone: What it recognizes is unknown.

The CDR3 contains 14 residues. V lost 6 bases to trimming and J lost 10 bases, with 16 bases between them. The germline V gene has CDR1 MNHEY and CDR2 SVGAGI. The PCR had 60 Vbeta and 13 Jbeta primers. Libraries were prepared by immunoSEQ multiplex PCR; TCRdb keeps only in-frame clonotypes and omits some of them. The sample shows tens of thousands of clones, 75% to 80% of them seen only once. The receptor was derived from a female donor in good health and CMV-seronegative. The V gene is TRBV6-5, the J gene TRBJ1-6; possible D gene TRBD1, 6 bases. The sequenced sample was PBMCs. Written as DNA, the CDR3 is TGTGCCAGCAGCCCCGGGGGGGGCCGGTCACCCCTCCACTTT. It codes for CASSPGGGRSPLHF.